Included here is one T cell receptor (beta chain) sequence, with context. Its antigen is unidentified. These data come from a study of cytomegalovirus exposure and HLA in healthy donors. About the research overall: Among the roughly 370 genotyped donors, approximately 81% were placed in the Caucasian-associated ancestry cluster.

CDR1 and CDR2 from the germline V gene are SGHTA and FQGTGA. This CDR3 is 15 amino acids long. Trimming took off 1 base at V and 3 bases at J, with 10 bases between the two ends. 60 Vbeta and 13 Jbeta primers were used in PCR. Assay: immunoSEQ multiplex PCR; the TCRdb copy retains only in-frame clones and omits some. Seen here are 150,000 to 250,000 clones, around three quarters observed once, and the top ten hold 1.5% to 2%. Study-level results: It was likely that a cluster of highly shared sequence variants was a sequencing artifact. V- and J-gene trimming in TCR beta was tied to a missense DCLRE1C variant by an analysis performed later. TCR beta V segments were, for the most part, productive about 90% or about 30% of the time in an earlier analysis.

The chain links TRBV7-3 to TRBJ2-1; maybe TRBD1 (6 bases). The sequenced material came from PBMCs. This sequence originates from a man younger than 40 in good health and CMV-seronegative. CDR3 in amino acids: CASSLIGDIYNEQFF. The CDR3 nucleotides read TGTGCCAGCAGCTTAATAGGGGACATCTACAATGAGCAGTTCTTC.